This record looks at one T cell receptor beta chain sequence and its context. What it recognizes is unknown. This specimen belongs to a study of monozygotic twins with inflammatory bowel disease. General study findings and limits: Individual T cell subtypes were not distinguishable. It was not supported that a single strong signal or clonotype was associated with IBD.

TCRalpha and TCRbeta cDNA went through nested PCRs of about 15 and 9 cycles, two in total. TCRdb re-called the 5' RACE reads and gives one entry per CDR3 protein, without DNA. In total, the table holds over 350,000 distinct CDR3 sequences. The receptor's source is a human donor with ulcerative colitis or Crohn's disease, or a healthy co-twin of an affected twin (not recorded which). Sequenced material: blood.

CDR3 residues: CACRLSGISSYNEQFF. The chain combines TRBV6-2 or TRBV6-3 with TRBJ2-1; as DNA is missing, the TRBD2 call by TCRdb cannot be tested. CDR1 MNHEY and CDR2 SVGEGT come from the germline V gene. This CDR3 comprises 16 residues.